One and the same sample provided the 14 T cell receptor beta chains below, sequenced in a study of T cell responses to AZD1222 COVID-19 vaccine. Repertoires were generated with immunoSEQ multiplex PCR, while TCRdb's copy carries only in-frame clones and drops some. The sample carries 150,000 to 200,000 clones, about 93% recorded once. The starting material was peripheral blood, obtained on day 0 of AZD1222 vaccination. These receptors came from an adult in good health.

The chain joins TRBV7-3 to TRBJ1-2; 8 bases line up with TRBD1. This CDR3 has 13 residues. V shed 4 bases and J 4 bases; nucleotides not matched to a gene: 2. CDR1 is SGHTA, CDR2 FQGTGA, per germline. CDR3 protein: CASSSGQGYGYTF. In nucleotides, the CDR3 is TGTGCCAGCAGCTCCGGACAGGGCTATGGCTACACCTTC.

This clone was detected only once. This chain connects TRBV6-5 to TRBJ1-1; D not certain. Trimming removed 3 bases at V and 4 bases at J, with 12 bases between. Looked up from germline, CDR1 is MNHEY and CDR2 is SVGAGI. The CDR3 spans 14 residues. CDR3 bases: TGTGCCAGCAGTTATATCGGTGGATTCACTGAAGCTTTCTTT. Protein product: CASSYIGGFTEAFF.

This chain connects TRBV29-1 to TRBJ1-2, with TRBD1 as a possible D gene (6 bases). The CDR3 sequence is 13 residues long. Trimming took off 4 bases at V and 4 bases at J, with 13 bases between the two ends. Germline V gene sequence: CDR1 SQVTM, CDR2 ANQGSEA. CDR3 coding DNA: TGCAGCGTTGCCGGGACAAGATTCTATGGCTACACCTTC. Protein product: CSVAGTRFYGYTF.

The rearrangement joins TRBV7-8 to TRBJ2-1; TRBD2 matches 8 bases. The CDR3 totals 16 residues. V was clipped by 2 bases and J by 6 bases; unmatched bases: 9. Per the germline V gene, CDR1 is SGHVS and CDR2 is FQNEAQ. Here the CDR3 DNA reads TGTGCCAGCAGCTTACGGACGGGAGGGTTCCTCAATGAGCAGTTCTTC. It yields the protein CASSLRTGGFLNEQFF. The full variable domain, with the rest looked up from reference TRBV7-8 and TRBJ2-1, is GAGVSQSPRYKVAKRGQDVALRCDPISGHVSLFWYQQALGQGPEFLTYFQNEAQLDKSGLPSDRFFAERPEGSVSTLKIQRTQQEDSAVYLCASSLRTGGFLNEQFFGPGTRLTVL.

J is TRBJ1-2 and V is TRBV5-5; maybe TRBD1 (5 bases). This CDR3 contains 13 residues. Trimming stripped 0 bases from V and 4 bases from J, with 7 bases between. Germline lookup yields CDR1 SGHKS and CDR2 YYEKEE (reference sequence). For the CDR3, the DNA is TGTGCCAGCAGCTTGGCAGGGTTCTATGGCTACACCTTC. The encoded protein is CASSLAGFYGYTF.

Ten or more counts support this clone. This chain joins TRBV6-5 and TRBJ1-1; no firm D call. This CDR3 contains 12 residues. Trimming took 2 bases from V and 1 from J, leaving 2 bases between them. Germline CDR1 is MNHEY and CDR2 is SVGAGI. CDR3 DNA sequence: TGTGCCAGCAGTTACCGGAACACTGAAGCTTTCTTT. This sequence encodes CASSYRNTEAFF.

V gene TRBV28 combines with J gene TRBJ2-7; 7 nucleotides match TRBD2. The length of the CDR3 is 15 residues. The germline CDR1 and CDR2 sequences are MDHEN and SYDVKM. With V trimmed by 2 bases and J by 2 bases, 6 bases remained unmatched. The CDR3 sequence: CASSLVQRGAYEQYF. CDR3 coding DNA: TGTGCCAGCAGTTTAGTCCAACGGGGGGCCTACGAGCAGTACTTC.

The CDR3 loop is CASSVRGGGTEAFF. In nucleotides, the CDR3 is TGTGCCAGTAGTGTCAGGGGAGGAGGCACTGAAGCTTTCTTT. The gene calls are TRBV19 and TRBJ1-1, with D perhaps matching TRBD1 (6 bases). The CDR3 has 14 residues. The V end was cut by 5 bases, the J end by 4 bases, with 14 bases between. Germline values: CDR1 LNHDA, CDR2 SQIVND (reference sequence).

V gene TRBV3-1 (or the pseudogene TRBV3-2) combines with J gene TRBJ2-2; D remains ambiguous. CDR1 LGHDT and CDR2 YNNKEL come from the germline V gene (reference sequence). V was shortened by 0 bases and J by 7 bases, with 15 bases between the two germline ends. The CDR3 spans 16 residues. The CDR3: CASSQDGPEGGGELFF. The CDR3 nucleotides read TGTGCCAGCAGCCAAGATGGTCCAGAAGGCGGCGGGGAGCTGTTTTTT.

This CDR3 reads CASILTGSVGANVLTF. The CDR3 nucleotides read TGCGCCAGCATCCTGACTGGTTCGGTTGGGGCCAACGTCCTGACTTTC. The chain uses TRBV5-1 and TRBJ2-6; D is uncertain. The CDR3 sequence is 16 residues long. Germline CDR1 reads SGHRS; CDR2 reads YFSETQ. Between the trimmed V and J ends, which lost 6 bases and 3 bases, there was a span of 16 bases.

The chain recombines TRBV6-5 with TRBJ1-1, with 7 bases fitting TRBD1. CDR1 and CDR2 (germline): MNHEY, SVGAGI. Trimming removed 6 bases from V and 4 bases from J; junction bases left unmatched: 11. This CDR3 spans 15 amino acids. DNA of the CDR3: TGTGCCAGCAGGCGCTTGTCGACAGGGCCCACTGAAGCTTTCTTT. Its protein is CASRRLSTGPTEAFF.

The chain links TRBV6-5 to TRBJ1-5, with D possibly matching TRBD1 (5 bases). The CDR3 is 14 amino acids. From germline, CDR1 is MNHEY and CDR2 SVGAGI. V shed 5 bases and J shed 0 bases, with 8 bases lying between them. The CDR3 nucleotides are TGTGCCAGCAGTCAGGGAGGTAGCAATCAGCCCCAGCATTTT. Residues: CASSQGGSNQPQHF.

The J gene is TRBJ2-7, the V gene TRBV5-1; D is ambiguous. Germline V lookup: CDR1 SGHRS, CDR2 YFSETQ. This CDR3 is built from 12 residues. Trimming stripped 4 bases from V and 5 bases from J, with 10 bases between. The DNA for the CDR3 is TGCGCCAGCAGCCTGGGGTGGGACGAGCAGTACTTC. Its protein product is CASSLGWDEQYF.

This clone was found a few times. J is TRBJ2-1 and V is TRBV4-2; 10 bases are a match to TRBD2. V shed 0 bases and J 6 bases; nucleotides not matched to a gene: 2. Germline CDR1 reads LGHNA; CDR2 reads YNFKEQ. The CDR3 runs to 15 residues. The CDR3 region has the DNA TGTGCCAGCAGCCAAGAAGCGGGAGGGCCCAATGAGCAGTTCTTC. Amino acids: CASSQEAGGPNEQFF.